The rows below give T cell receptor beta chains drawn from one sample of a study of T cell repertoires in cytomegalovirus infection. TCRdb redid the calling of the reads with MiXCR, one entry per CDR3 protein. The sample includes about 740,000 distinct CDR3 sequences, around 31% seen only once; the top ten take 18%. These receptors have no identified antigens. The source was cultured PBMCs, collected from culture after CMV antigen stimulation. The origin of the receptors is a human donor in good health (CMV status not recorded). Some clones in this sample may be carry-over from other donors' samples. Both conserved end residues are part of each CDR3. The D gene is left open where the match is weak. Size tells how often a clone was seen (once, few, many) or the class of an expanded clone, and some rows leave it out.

CASSSQTGNTEAFF	TGTGCCAGCAGCTCTCAGACAGGGAACACTGAAGCTTTCTTT	TRBJ1-1	few	TRBV5-4	-
CASSYRLAGFLSEQFF	TGTGCCAGCAGTTACAGGCTAGCGGGATTCCTAAGTGAGCAGTTCTTC	TRBJ2-1	-	TRBV6-6	TRBD2
CASSNNYEQFF	TGTGCCAGCAGCAACAACTATGAGCAGTTCTTC	TRBJ2-1	-	TRBV9	-
CASRASGTSTDTQYF	TGTGCCAGCAGGGCTAGCGGAACTAGCACAGATACGCAGTATTTT	TRBJ2-3	few	TRBV11-2	TRBD2
CASSQQGVTEAFF	TGTGCCAGTAGCCAACAGGGGGTCACTGAAGCTTTCTTT	TRBJ1-1	-	TRBV19	TRBD1
CASSHAGPGAYEQYF	TGCGCCAGCAGCCATGCCGGTCCCGGCGCCTACGAGCAGTACTTC	TRBJ2-7	-	TRBV4-1	-
CASSLAVRGAIFNEQFF	TGTGCCAGCAGCCTAGCGGTGAGGGGGGCCATTTTTAATGAGCAGTTCTTC	TRBJ2-1	-	TRBV4-2	-
CASSRQGAPAKNIQYF	TGTGCCAGCAGTAGGCAGGGGGCCCCAGCCAAAAACATTCAGTACTTC	TRBJ2-4	few	TRBV12-3/TRBV12-4	TRBD1
CASSQGGASYNEQFF	TGCGCCAGCAGCCAAGGAGGGGCCTCCTACAATGAGCAGTTCTTC	TRBJ2-1	-	TRBV4-1	-
CASSLAGRGNQPQHF	TGCGCCAGCAGCCTGGCGGGGAGGGGAAATCAGCCCCAGCATTTT	TRBJ1-5	once	TRBV4-1	-
CASSHRAYQETQYF	TGTGCCAGCAGCCATCGAGCGTACCAAGAGACCCAGTACTTC	TRBJ2-5	-	TRBV3-1	-
CASSLAGLAGTPGELFF	TGTGCCAGCAGCTTGGCGGGACTAGCGGGAACGCCCGGGGAGCTGTTTTTT	TRBJ2-2	-	TRBV5-6	TRBD2
CASSSTSGSIGEQFF	TGTGCCAGCAGCTCGACTAGCGGGAGCATAGGGGAGCAGTTCTTC	TRBJ2-1	-	TRBV7-2	TRBD2
CASSEQGYTDTQYF	TGTGCCAGCAGTGAACAGGGGTACACAGATACGCAGTATTTT	TRBJ2-3	few	TRBV6-1	-